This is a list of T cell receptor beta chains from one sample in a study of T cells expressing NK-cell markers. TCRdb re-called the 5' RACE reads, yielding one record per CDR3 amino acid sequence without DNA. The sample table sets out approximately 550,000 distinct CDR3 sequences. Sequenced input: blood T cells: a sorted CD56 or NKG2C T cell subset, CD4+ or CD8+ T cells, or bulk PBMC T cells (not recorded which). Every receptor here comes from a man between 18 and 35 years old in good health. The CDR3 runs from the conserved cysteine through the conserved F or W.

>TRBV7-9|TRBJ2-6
CASTSLRGANVLTF
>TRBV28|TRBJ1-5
CASSPINSNQPQHF
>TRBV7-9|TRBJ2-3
CASIRAPSGHTDTQYF
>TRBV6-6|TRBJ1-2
CASGNSANNTF
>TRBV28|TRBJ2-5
CASSTESGQRTSGQTQYF
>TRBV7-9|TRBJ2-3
CASSPRAASTDTQYF
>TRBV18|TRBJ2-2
CASSKQDTGELFF
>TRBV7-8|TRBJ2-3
CASRGSGTGTDTQYF
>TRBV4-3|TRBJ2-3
CASSAGDRSTDTQYF
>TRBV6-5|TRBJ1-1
CASSPGIVNTEAFF
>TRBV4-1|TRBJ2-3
CASSVPGLGTDTQYF
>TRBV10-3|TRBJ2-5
CATSGLAGVETQYF
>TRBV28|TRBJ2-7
CASSNNHFDEQYF
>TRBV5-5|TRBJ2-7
CASSYTLLTSYEQYF
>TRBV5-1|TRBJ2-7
CASSLASFAEQYF
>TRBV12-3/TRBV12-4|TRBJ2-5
CASSARARGGKTQYF
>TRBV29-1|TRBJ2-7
CSVLTGGTYEQYF
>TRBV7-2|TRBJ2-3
CASSPQLGGQYTQYF
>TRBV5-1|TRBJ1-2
CASSLGLEYGYGYTF
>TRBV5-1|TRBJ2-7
CASSLPGQNEQYF
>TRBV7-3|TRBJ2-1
CASSSLRAANEQFF
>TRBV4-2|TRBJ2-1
CASSHWGEVSNEQFF
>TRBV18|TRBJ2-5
CASSPVGGVETQYF
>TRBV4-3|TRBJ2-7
CASSGTAGTYEQYF
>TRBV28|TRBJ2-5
CASSFQEETQYF
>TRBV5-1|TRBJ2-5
CASSSHNTGYQETQYF
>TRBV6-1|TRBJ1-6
CASRPEIYNSPLHF
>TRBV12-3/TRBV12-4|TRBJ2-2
CASSLGTGGYTGELFF
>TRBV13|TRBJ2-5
CASSLGGQSAYQETQYF
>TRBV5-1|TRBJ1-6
CASRPDGSYNSPLHF
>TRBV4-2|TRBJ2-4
CASSQAGSKNIQYF
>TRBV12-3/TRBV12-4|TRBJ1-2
CASSPGSNYGYTF
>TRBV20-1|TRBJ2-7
CSASGLGTGGYEQYF
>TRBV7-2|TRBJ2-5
CASSLIGSWTEETQYF
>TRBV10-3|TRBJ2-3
CAIKGAGTDTQYF
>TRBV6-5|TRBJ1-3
CASSYNSGNTIYF
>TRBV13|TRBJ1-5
CASSSRQDQPQHF
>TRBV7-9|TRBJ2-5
CASSGTSWETQYF
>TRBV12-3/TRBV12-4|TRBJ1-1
CASSLRRGVDTEAFF
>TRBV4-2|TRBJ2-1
CASSQEAGVLENKNNEQFF
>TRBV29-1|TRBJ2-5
CSVALGGRETQYF